Listed here are 30 T cell receptor beta chains from one sample, sequenced in a study of T cells after yellow fever vaccination. TCRdb reprocessed the 5' RACE reads via MiXCR and lists one record per CDR3 protein. In the table there are 340,000 or so distinct CDR3 sequences, around 12% of which are singletons. Sequenced material: CD4+ T cells sorted from PBMCs, taken 15 days after the yellow fever booster vaccination. These receptors came from a man aged 18 to 30 who received the YFV17D yellow fever vaccine.

The chain couples TRBV18 to TRBJ1-5; D not resolved. Germline lookup yields CDR1 KGHSH and CDR2 LQKENI. The CDR3 covers 17 residues. Trimming took off 3 bases at V and 4 bases at J, with 19 bases between the two ends. CDR3 DNA: TGTGCCAGCTCACCGAGAGGGATGGGGAGGGTTAATCAGCCCCAGCATTTT. Residues: CASSPRGMGRVNQPQHF.

The J gene is TRBJ2-5, the V gene TRBV5-6; a weak D match, TRBD1 (6 bases). The CDR3 is made up of 14 amino acids. Germline-derived CDR1 and CDR2 are SGHDT and YYEEEE. Trimming took off 4 bases at V and 4 bases at J, with 14 bases between the two ends. The CDR3 protein is CASSPTGIGETQYF. CDR3 in DNA: TGTGCCAGCAGCCCCACAGGGATCGGAGAGACCCAGTACTTC.

This chain connects TRBV12-3 or TRBV12-4 to TRBJ1-4, with D tentatively TRBD1 (5 bases). The CDR3 covers 13 residues. V dropped 7 bases and J dropped 4 bases, with 10 bases sitting between them. DNA of the CDR3: TGTGCCAGCAAACAGGAGAATAATGAAAAACTGTTTTTT. This translates into CASKQENNEKLFF.

This clonotype was observed a handful of times. V and J are TRBV7-9 and TRBJ1-6; D not certain. Germline V lookup: CDR1 SEHNR, CDR2 FQNEAQ (reference sequence). Trimming shortened V by 1 base and J by 0 bases, and 4 bases separated the two germline ends. This CDR3 comprises 15 residues. CDR3 protein: CASSLVSSYNSPLHF. As DNA, the CDR3 is TGTGCCAGCAGCTTAGTTAGCTCCTATAATTCACCCCTCCACTTT.

J is TRBJ1-4 and V is TRBV4-1, with D possibly TRBD1 on 5 matching bases. The CDR3 sequence is 14 residues long. Per germline, CDR1 MGHRA and CDR2 YSYEKL. Trimming removed 6 bases from V and 3 bases from J, with 11 bases in between. CDR3 nucleotides: TGCGCCAGCAGTCCACAGGTGGCTAATGAAAAACTGTTTTTT. The encoded protein is CASSPQVANEKLFF.

The chain is built from TRBV4-3 and TRBJ2-7; no reliable D call. The CDR3 extends over 14 amino acids. CDR1 and CDR2 (germline): LGHNA, YSLEER. Trimming removed 0 bases at V and 4 bases at J, with 10 bases between. Here the CDR3 reads CASSQDVGVYEQYF. The CDR3 region has the DNA TGCGCCAGCAGCCAAGATGTCGGCGTGTACGAGCAGTACTTC.

CDR3 in DNA: TGTGCCAGCAGCTTAAAGGGCCGCTACACAGATACGCAGTATTTT. This gives the protein CASSLKGRYTDTQYF. The chain joins TRBV7-9 to TRBJ2-3; D gene unclear. In germline, CDR1 is SEHNR, CDR2 FQNEAQ (reference sequence). This CDR3 region has 15 residues. Deletions cut 2 bases from V and 2 bases from J, with 11 bases between.

This clonotype was seen ten or more times. This chain joins TRBV5-1 and TRBJ1-5; D is perhaps TRBD1 (5 bases). V was shortened by 0 bases and J by 10 bases, with 11 bases between the two germline ends. CDR3 size: 13 residues. The germline V gene encodes CDR1 SGHRS and CDR2 YFSETQ. The CDR3 nucleotides are TGCGCCAGCAGCTTGGACGGGGACCTCCCCCAGCATTTT. Its protein product is CASSLDGDLPQHF.

This clonotype was counted a few times. The genes are TRBV5-4 and TRBJ1-6; possible D gene TRBD1, 5 bases. CDR3 length equals 12 residues. V was clipped by 0 bases and J by 14 bases, with 9 bases between them. Germline-derived CDR1 and CDR2 are SGHNT and YYREEE (reference sequence). The CDR3 loop is CASSLDRGSLHF. CDR3 sequence (DNA): TGTGCCAGCAGCTTGGATCGGGGGTCCCTCCACTTT. The variable domain in full, completed from reference TRBV5-4 and TRBJ1-6, reads ETGVTQSPTHLIKTRGQQVTLRCSSQSGHNTVSWYQQALGQGPQFIFQYYREEENGRGNFPPRFSGLQFPNYSSELNVNALELDDSALYLCASSLDRGSLHFGNGTRLTVT.

The rearrangement links TRBV18 to TRBJ2-7; 11 bases align to TRBD1. Germline CDR1 and CDR2: KGHSH and LQKENI. V lost 3 bases and J lost 6; bases outside the gene matches: 4. CDR3 length: 14 residues. The CDR3 coding sequence is TGTGCCAGCTCACCGGGACAGGGGGTACTCGAGCAGTACTTC. It yields the protein CASSPGQGVLEQYF.

The genes are TRBV6-6 and TRBJ2-5, with 7 bases matching TRBD1. This CDR3 spans 15 amino acids. In germline, CDR1 is MNHNY, CDR2 SVGAGI (reference sequence). Trimming took 6 bases from V and 1 from J; bases not matched to a gene: 8. The CDR3 protein is CASRRDRVGQETQYF. CDR3 bases: TGTGCCAGCAGACGCGACAGGGTCGGCCAAGAGACCCAGTACTTC.

This clonotype was seen many times. The chain joins TRBV27 to TRBJ2-7; 8 nucleotides line up with TRBD1. The germline V gene encodes CDR1 MNHEY and CDR2 SMNVEV (reference sequence). There are 14 residues in the CDR3. The V and J ends lost 5 bases and 1 base, in that order; junction bases with no gene match: 4. CDR3 sequence reads: CASSPRTGSYEQYV. The CDR3, as DNA: TGTGCCAGCAGTCCCAGGACAGGGTCCTACGAGCAGTACGTC.

A few counts support this clonotype. This chain joins TRBV27 and TRBJ2-2; 7 bases map to TRBD1. With V trimmed by 1 base and J by 0 bases, 2 bases remained unmatched. Germline-derived CDR1 and CDR2 are MNHEY and SMNVEV (reference sequence). The CDR3 contains 16 residues. The CDR3 loop reads CASSLYGTANTGELFF. The CDR3 DNA reads TGTGCCAGCAGTTTATACGGGACAGCGAACACCGGGGAGCTGTTTTTT.

This clonotype was seen a handful of times. V usage is TRBV2 and J usage is TRBJ2-2; the D gene is possibly TRBD2 (6 bases). The germline V gene has CDR1 SNHLY and CDR2 FYNNEI. V was cut by 4 bases and J by 1 base, with 10 bases left in between. This CDR3 has 15 residues. In DNA, the CDR3 is TGTGCCAGCAGTGCCGACGGGGGGAACACCGGGGAGCTGTTTTTT. Residues: CASSADGGNTGELFF.

This clonotype was counted at least ten times. The chain couples TRBV7-8 to TRBJ1-3, with 9 bases lining up with TRBD1. The CDR3 spans 16 residues. Germline loops: CDR1 SGHVS, CDR2 FQNEAQ. The V segment lost 7 bases and the J segment 0 bases; nucleotides outside the gene matches: 7. CDR3 nucleotide sequence: TGTGCCAGCACCGAACAGGGGGCCGTCTCTGGAAACACCATATATTTT. Translating gives CASTEQGAVSGNTIYF.

This clonotype was found once. CDR3 residues: CASSLGSLSNQPQHF. In DNA, the CDR3 is TGTGCCAGCAGCCTTGGGTCGCTCTCTAATCAGCCCCAGCATTTT. This sequence joins TRBV3-1 and TRBJ1-5; D unclear. This CDR3 is 15 amino acids long. Germline V lookup: CDR1 LGHDT, CDR2 YNNKEL (reference sequence). The V gene lost 4 bases and the J gene lost 4 bases, with 14 bases spanning the gap.

CDR3 amino acids: CASSYMAHTDTQYF. The CDR3 DNA follows: TGTGCCAGCAGTTACATGGCCCACACAGATACGCAGTATTTT. The chain combines TRBV6-5 with TRBJ2-3; D gene uncertain. CDR3 length: 14 amino acids. With 2 bases removed from V and 2 bases from J, the gap between germline ends came to 8 bases. Germline V lookup: CDR1 MNHEY, CDR2 SVGAGI.

This clonotype was counted a few times. The genes are TRBV20-1 and TRBJ2-1, with D perhaps TRBD1 or TRBD2 (7 bases each). The CDR3 is 14 amino acids. V was pared by 0 bases and J by 9 bases, with 15 bases between. Germline V gives CDR1 DFQATT, CDR2 SNEGSKA (reference sequence). CDR3 sequence: CSAREGGGGSEQFF. CDR3 nucleotides: TGCAGTGCTAGAGAGGGGGGAGGGGGCAGTGAGCAGTTCTTC.

Only a few counts were recorded for this clonotype. The V and J genes are TRBV20-1 and TRBJ1-6; no firm D call. The CDR3 loop spans 12 amino acids. V was cut by 5 bases and J by 7 bases, with 9 bases left in between. Germline lookup yields CDR1 DFQATT and CDR2 SNEGSKA (reference sequence). CDR3 nucleotide sequence: TGCAGTGCTCTCCCGGGGAATTCACCCCTCCACTTT. It is translated as CSALPGNSPLHF.

This clonotype was seen more than once but under ten times. The chain recombines TRBV28 with TRBJ1-1; D may be TRBD1 (5 bases). The ends were cut back, 8 bases at V and 8 bases at J, with 21 bases in the middle. Germline loops: CDR1 MDHEN, CDR2 SYDVKM. CDR3 size: 14 residues. The CDR3 region has the DNA TGTGCCAGCCAGGTGTGGGGCAGCTGGGGGGAAGCTTTCTTT. Encoded protein: CASQVWGSWGEAFF.

In its sample, this clonotype was seen a few times. V usage is TRBV7-2 and J usage is TRBJ2-7; D is ambiguous. Per germline, CDR1 SGHTA and CDR2 FQGNSA. CDR3 length: 12 residues. V gave up 5 bases and J gave up 3 bases, with 8 bases separating them. CDR3 nucleotide sequence: TGTGCCAGCAGCCACGGCAGCTACGAGCAGTACTTC. Residues: CASSHGSYEQYF.

This clonotype appeared a few times. V and J are TRBV4-1 and TRBJ2-1; TRBD2 might be the D (7 bases). The CDR3 runs 18 residues. Germline V gene sequence: CDR1 MGHRA, CDR2 YSYEKL. V was shortened by 4 bases and J by 4 bases, with 23 bases between the two germline ends. Written as DNA, the CDR3 is TGCGCCAGCAGCCGACCTCGAGCTAGAGGGGGGGTGTACAATGAGCAGTTCTTC. The encoded protein is CASSRPRARGGVYNEQFF.

This clonotype was observed many times. The gene calls are TRBV6-5 and TRBJ2-7, with no clear D. Trimming shortened V by 5 bases and J by 3 bases, and 14 bases separated the two germline ends. The CDR3 sequence is 14 residues long. Germline CDR1 is MNHEY and CDR2 is SVGAGI. The CDR3 here is CASSPRYTDYEQYV. The DNA of the CDR3 is TGTGCCAGCAGTCCTCGATACACAGACTACGAGCAGTACGTC.

The V call is TRBV6-5, the J call TRBJ1-4; 8 bases are a match to TRBD1. The CDR3 contains 17 residues. Germline CDR1 is MNHEY and CDR2 is SVGAGI. The trim removed 8 bases at V and 1 base at J, leaving 12 bases unmatched. The CDR3 DNA reads TGTGCCAGCCACCGGACAGGGAAAGTTTTAACTAATGAAAAACTGTTTTTT. Encoded protein: CASHRTGKVLTNEKLFF.

The rearrangement joins TRBV7-2 to TRBJ1-4, with a possible D match to TRBD1 (5 bases). V shed 3 bases and J shed 5 bases, with 10 bases lying between them. The CDR3 spans 14 residues. The germline CDR1 and CDR2 sequences are SGHTA and FQGNSA. Written as DNA, the CDR3 is TGTGCCAGCAGCTTGGGGCCTTCAAATGAAAAACTGTTTTTT. This codes for CASSLGPSNEKLFF.

In this sample, this clonotype turned up a few times. V is TRBV25-1 and J is TRBJ2-3; the D gene is possibly TRBD1 (6 bases). The V end was cut by 2 bases, the J end by 5 bases, with 8 bases between. This CDR3 is built from 13 residues. The germline V gene has CDR1 MGHDK and CDR2 SYGVNS. CDR3 nucleotides: TGTGCCAGCAGTGAACAGACAGGAGATACGCAGTATTTT. Encoded protein: CASSEQTGDTQYF.

This clonotype was counted many times. The V call is TRBV11-2, the J call TRBJ1-6; no definite D call. This CDR3 comprises 22 residues. In germline, CDR1 is SGHAT, CDR2 FQNNGV. V gave up 5 bases and J gave up 3 bases, with 32 bases separating them. The CDR3 loop is CASSTLGRPRRTRVYYNSPLHF. In nucleotides, the CDR3 is TGTGCCAGCAGCACATTAGGGCGACCCAGGAGGACTAGAGTCTACTATAATTCACCCCTCCACTTT.

This clonotype was picked up many times. V is TRBV5-1 and J is TRBJ1-4, with 10 nucleotides matching TRBD1. The CDR3 has 14 residues. Germline V lookup: CDR1 SGHRS, CDR2 YFSETQ. The junction had 1 base not matched to a gene; V was cut back by 3 bases and J by 5 bases. DNA of the CDR3: TGCGCCAGCAGCTCGGACAGGGGGAATGAAAAACTGTTTTTT. It yields the protein CASSSDRGNEKLFF. Together with reference TRBV5-1 and TRBJ1-4, the CDR3 gives the full variable domain: KAGVTQTPRYLIKTRGQQVTLSCSPISGHRSVSWYQQTPGQGLQFLFEYFSETQRNKGNFPGRFSGRQFSNSRSEMNVSTLELGDSALYLCASSSDRGNEKLFFGSGTQLSVL.

This clonotype was seen only a few times. The rearrangement uses TRBV20-1 and TRBJ2-1, with D uncertain. Germline values: CDR1 DFQATT, CDR2 SNEGSKA (reference sequence). V was clipped by 3 bases and J by 9 bases, with 21 bases between them. The CDR3 runs to 15 residues. CDR3 nucleotide sequence: TGCAGTGCTAGGGTGGGTCGGCTAGGCCTTCCTGAGCAGTTCTTC. Amino acid sequence: CSARVGRLGLPEQFF.

The gene calls are TRBV3-1 and TRBJ2-1; D gene unclear. The germline CDR1 and CDR2 sequences are LGHDT and YNNKEL (reference sequence). The CDR3 extends over 13 amino acids. Trimming took 1 base from V and 4 from J, leaving 5 bases between them. CDR3 DNA: TGTGCCAGCAGCCAAGTAGAGTACAATGAGCAGTTCTTC. Residues: CASSQVEYNEQFF.